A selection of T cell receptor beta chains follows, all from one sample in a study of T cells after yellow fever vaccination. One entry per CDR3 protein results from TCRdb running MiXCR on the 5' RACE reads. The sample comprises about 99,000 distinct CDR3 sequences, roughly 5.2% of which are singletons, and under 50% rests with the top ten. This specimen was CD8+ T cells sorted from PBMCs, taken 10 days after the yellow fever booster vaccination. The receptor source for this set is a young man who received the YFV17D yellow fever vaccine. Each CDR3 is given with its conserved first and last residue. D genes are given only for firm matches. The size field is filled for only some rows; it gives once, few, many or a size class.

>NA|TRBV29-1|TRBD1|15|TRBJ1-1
TGCAGCGTTGACCCGGGGAGGGGGCTGAACACTGAAGCTTTCTTT
CSVDPGRGLNTEAFF
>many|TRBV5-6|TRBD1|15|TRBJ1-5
TGTGCCAGCACCCCGGATGGACAGGGGTATCAGCCCCAGCATTTT
CASTPDGQGYQPQHF
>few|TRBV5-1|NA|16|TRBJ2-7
TGCGCCAGCAGCTTGGCCGGGAGCGGGTTCTCCTACGAGCAGTACTTC
CASSLAGSGFSYEQYF
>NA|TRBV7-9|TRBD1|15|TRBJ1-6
TGTGCCAGCAGCACCTGGGACAGGGAGCGTTCACCCCTCCACTTT
CASSTWDRERSPLHF
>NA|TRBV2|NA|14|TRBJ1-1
TGTGCCAGCAATCGGGGCTACATGAACACTGAAGCTTTCTTT
CASNRGYMNTEAFF
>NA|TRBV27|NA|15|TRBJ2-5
TGTGCCAGCTGTTTATCGTACGGGGTTCAAGAGACCCAGTACTTC
CASCLSYGVQETQYF
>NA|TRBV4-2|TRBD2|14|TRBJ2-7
TGTGCCAGCAGCCCGCGCGGGGGTAGCTACGAGCAGTACTTC
CASSPRGGSYEQYF
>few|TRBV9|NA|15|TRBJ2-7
TGTGCCAGCAGCGTTGGTGGGCAGCCCTCCTACGAGCAGTACTTC
CASSVGGQPSYEQYF
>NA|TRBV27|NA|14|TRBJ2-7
TGTGCCAGCAGTTTTTTAGCGGTGGGCTACGAGCAGTACTTC
CASSFLAVGYEQYF
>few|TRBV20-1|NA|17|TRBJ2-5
TGCAGTGTCAATAGGGGCTGGGGACTTACGTACCAAGAGACCCAGTACTTC
CSVNRGWGLTYQETQYF
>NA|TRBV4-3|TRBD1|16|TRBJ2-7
TGCGCCAGCAGCCAAGATCTTACAGGGGGCGCGTACGAGCAGTACTTC
CASSQDLTGGAYEQYF
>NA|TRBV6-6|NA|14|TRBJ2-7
TGTGCCAGCAGTTGGACAGCCAAGACCTACGAGCAGTACTTC
CASSWTAKTYEQYF
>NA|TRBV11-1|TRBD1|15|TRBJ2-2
TGTGCCAGCAGCGAATGGACAGGGGAGGCCGGGGAGCTGTTTTTT
CASSEWTGEAGELFF
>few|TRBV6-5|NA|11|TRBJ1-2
TGTGCCAGCAGCACTCCGTATGGCTACACCTTC
CASSTPYGYTF
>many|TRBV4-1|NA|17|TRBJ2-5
TGCGCCAGCAGCCAAGACACCTCAAGCGGGCCCAGGGAGACCCAGTACTTC
CASSQDTSSGPRETQYF
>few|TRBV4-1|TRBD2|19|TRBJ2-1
TGCGCCAGCAGCGGCGGCGCTAGCGGTGGTACGAGCTCCTACAATGAGCAGTTCTTC
CASSGGASGGTSSYNEQFF
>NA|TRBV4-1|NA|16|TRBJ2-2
TGCGCCAGCAGCCCCCGGGGCCTAGTTAACACCGGGGAGCTGTTTTTT
CASSPRGLVNTGELFF
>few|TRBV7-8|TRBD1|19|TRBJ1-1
TGTGCCAGCAGCCTCCACTTGACAGGGGGTTGGGGGGTGAACACTGAAGCTTTCTTT
CASSLHLTGGWGVNTEAFF
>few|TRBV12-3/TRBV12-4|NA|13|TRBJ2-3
TGTGCCAGCAGTCGGGGATTCACAGATACGCAGTATTTT
CASSRGFTDTQYF
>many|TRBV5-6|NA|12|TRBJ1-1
TGTGCCAGCAGCTCATATGACACTGAAGCTTTCTTT
CASSSYDTEAFF
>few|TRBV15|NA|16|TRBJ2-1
TGTGCCACCAGCAGAGAAACGGGACACGGACCTCTGGAGCAGTTCTTC
CATSRETGHGPLEQFF
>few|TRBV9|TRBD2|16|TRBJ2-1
TGTGCCAGCAGCCCTAGCGGGGGAGTCTCCTACAATGAGCAGTTCTTC
CASSPSGGVSYNEQFF
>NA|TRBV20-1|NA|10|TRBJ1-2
TGCAGTGCTGCAGGGGTAGGCTACACCTTC
CSAAGVGYTF
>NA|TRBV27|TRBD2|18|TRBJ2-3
TGTGCCAGCACCCAGTGGGCTAGCGGGGGGGCTGGCACAGATACGCAGTATTTT
CASTQWASGGAGTDTQYF
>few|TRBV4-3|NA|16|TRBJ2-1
TGCGCCAGCAGCCAAGACACCCCGGGGAGAAACAATGAGCAGTTCTTC
CASSQDTPGRNNEQFF
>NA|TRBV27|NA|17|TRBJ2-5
TGTGCCAGCAGTTTATCGTGGGGGGGCGGTGTGCAAGAGACCCAGTACTTC
CASSLSWGGGVQETQYF
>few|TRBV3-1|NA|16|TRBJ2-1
TGTGCCAGCAGCCAAGAAGGGCAGGATCCCTACAATGAGCAGTTCTTC
CASSQEGQDPYNEQFF
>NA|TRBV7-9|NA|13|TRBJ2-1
TGTGCCAGCAGCCCTCGCGGGATCCATGAGCAGTTCTTC
CASSPRGIHEQFF
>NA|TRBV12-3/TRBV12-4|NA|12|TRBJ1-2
TGTGCCAGCAGTCTACGACGTTTTGGCTACACCTTC
CASSLRRFGYTF
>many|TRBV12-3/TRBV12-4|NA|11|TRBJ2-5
TGTGCCAGCAGCTTGTCGGAGACCCAGTACTTC
CASSLSETQYF
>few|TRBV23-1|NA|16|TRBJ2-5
TGCGCCAGCAGCAGCATTCACCGGCGCAGAAGAGAGACCCAGTACTTC
CASSSIHRRRRETQYF
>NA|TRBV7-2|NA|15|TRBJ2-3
TGTGCCAGCAGCCTAGGGAGACTTGGCACAGATACGCAGTATTTT
CASSLGRLGTDTQYF
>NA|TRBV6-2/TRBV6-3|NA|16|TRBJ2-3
TGTGCCAGCAGTTTAGCGGAGATCACTAGCACAGATACGCAGTATTTT
CASSLAEITSTDTQYF
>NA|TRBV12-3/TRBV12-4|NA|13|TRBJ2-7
TGTGCCAGCAGTAGGGGAGGGGGCTACGAGCAGTACTTC
CASSRGGGYEQYF
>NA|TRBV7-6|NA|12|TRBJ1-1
TGTGCCAGCAGCCTTCGGGGGTCTGAAGCTTTCTTT
CASSLRGSEAFF
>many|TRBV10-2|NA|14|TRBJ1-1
TGCGCCAGCAGGCCGACAGGATCCGTCACTGAAGCTTTCTTT
CASRPTGSVTEAFF
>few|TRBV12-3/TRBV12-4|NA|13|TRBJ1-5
TGTGCCAGCAAGAGGGAGGGCAATCAGCCCCAGCATTTT
CASKREGNQPQHF
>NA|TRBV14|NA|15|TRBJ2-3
TGTGCCAGCAGCCATCGGACTTTCCCTCCAGATACGCAGTATTTT
CASSHRTFPPDTQYF
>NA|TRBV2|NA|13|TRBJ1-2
TGTGCCAGCAGGGGTGCAGGAGACTATGGCTACACCTTC
CASRGAGDYGYTF
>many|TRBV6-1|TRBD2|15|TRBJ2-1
TGTGCCAGCAGGACCCTTAGACTAGCGGACAATGAGCAGTTCTTC
CASRTLRLADNEQFF
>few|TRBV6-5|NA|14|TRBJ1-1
TGTGCCAGCAGACCCCCCCGGGTTGGCACTGAAGCTTTCTTT
CASRPPRVGTEAFF
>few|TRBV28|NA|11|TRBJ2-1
TGTGCCAGCAGTTTAACCTATGAGCAGTTCTTC
CASSLTYEQFF